The clone carrying this T cell receptor (beta chain) turned up a few times. The age range of participants was about 18 to 89 years, with residence in about 25 US areas. Cohorts were based on clinical histories the participants reported. Recovery meant two consecutive negative NP/OP PCR tests, professional clearance, or resolved symptoms. These data originate in a study of blood T cell repertoires in COVID-19. The CDR3 length is 14 residues. The germline V gene has CDR1 SEHNR and CDR2 FQNEAQ (reference sequence). The V and J ends lost 5 bases and 4 bases, in that order; junction bases with no gene match: 4. In the original processing: Nucleated cell number was recorded as an estimate derived from reference gene primer amplification. The data were produced by immunoSEQ multiplex PCR, yet TCRdb's version contains in-frame clones alone and is incomplete. D and trimming come from the DNA, and the V and J calls and clone size come from that table. The sample has hundreds of thousands of clones, approximately 86% seen once; the top ten hold just over 8%.

V usage is TRBV7-9 and J usage is TRBJ2-2; 7 bases align to TRBD1. The specimen was PBMCs or T cells enriched from blood (not recorded which). The sequence was collected from an older woman who had recovered from COVID-19. The CDR3 sequence is CASSPGTATGELFF. The CDR3 region has the DNA TGTGCCAGCAGCCCGGGGACAGCCACCGGGGAGCTGTTTTTT.